This T cell receptor beta chain was identified during a study of cytomegalovirus exposure and HLA in healthy donors (dated by TCRdb to 2015 to 2018). For the wider study: An earlier analysis of a few hundred of the donors reported 276 Gb of sequence data and 95 million to 120 million unique TCR beta sequences obtained from roughly 180 million T cells. Besides the first cohort of 500 to 700 subjects, a separate validation cohort made up of over 95 different subjects was used. The aim of the study was to test whether cataloging public T cell receptors could identify signatures of past pathogen exposure. All discovery cohort repertoires had been generated using a single sequencing platform. Roughly 310 gigabases of sequencing data and 78 million or so unique TCR sequences were included in an early release covering around 650 HLA-typed donors. A handful of DR-DQ haplotypes were handled as single units for association and clustering because linkage in the cohort was strong. In an earlier analysis of 587 of the donors, high-throughput TCR beta sequencing was used to judge whether each TCR beta V gene segment behaved as functional or pseudogenic. A later genetic analysis took genome-wide SNP genotypes for about 55% of the roughly 700 donors and used that subset as a discovery cohort. Both class I and class II loci were covered by HLA typing, at four-digit resolution. On average, roughly 200,000 unique TCR beta nucleotide sequences were sequenced per donor among a few hundred genotyped donors of the cohort, with roughly 18% of those sequences being non-productive. The study used immunosequencing to profile the T cell repertoires of approximately 640 subjects and linked those repertoires to cytomegalovirus serostatus. To predict cytomegalovirus infection status, the study combined high-throughput TCR immunosequencing, statistical association of individual TCRs with disease status, and machine learning. Of the roughly 390 genotyped donors, 75% to 85% were placed in the genetic ancestry cluster associated with self-reported Caucasian donors. A later analysis re-analyzed previously published TCR beta repertoires from about 600 donors and added high-resolution HLA genotyping to study TCR occurrence patterns. In the later analysis, no new phenotypic data were used to find candidate immune exposures; instead, reliance was placed on TCR beta sequences and their occurrence across donors. The number of donors typed differed by locus, with about 629-630 for A, B, C, DRB1 and DQB1, over 500 for DQA1, 600 to 610 for DPA1, and under 490 for DPB1. Alongside the repertoire data, information on donor age, sex, ethnicity and CMV serostatus was compiled. Results the study describes overall, beyond this receptor: Linkage disequilibrium might explain the correlated functional status among segregating V segments, but an unknown experimental factor could not be ruled out. Most CMV-associated TCR beta chains appeared to be HLA-restricted in a later analysis, and the HLA associations seemed to be driven largely by CMV exposure. In vitro tests confirmed that a few of the cytomegalovirus-associated TCR beta chains recognize cytomegalovirus antigens. The only immune exposure information available for the cohort was CMV serostatus. According to a later genetic analysis, donors in an Asian-associated ancestry cluster had fewer N-insertions in productive TCRs than the roughly 700-donor mean. In a later analysis, HLA-associated TCR beta chains were found to be more clonally expanded and to have lower generation probabilities than equally common non-associated chains. When HLA alleles, especially DR and DQ, strongly co-occurred, attributing TCR associations to individual alleles was difficult. HLA typing was unavailable for some donors at each locus, so association tests used only the typed subset. Across donors, most TCR sequences were observed very rarely, whereas some public TCRs were present in many individuals. At a false discovery rate of 0.05, a later analysis linked 15,000 to 20,000 TCR beta sequences to specific HLA alleles. In both the original and validation cohorts, the classifier was reported to diagnose cytomegalovirus status with high specificity and sensitivity. In an earlier analysis of approximately 590 of the donors, most TCR beta V segments were observed in productive rearrangements about 87% or about 30% of the time, broadly matching IMGT annotations. Because counts were too low, seventeen rarely observed V segments, including chromosome 9 orphons, were left out of the earlier analysis of over 550 of the donors. Roughly uniform sequencing depth across donors was assumed in presence/absence analyses, although this assumption may not hold. A later genetic analysis associated a missense DCLRE1C variant with V-gene and J-gene trimming of TCR beta chains, and an independent cohort replicated the association. The study listed 164 TCR beta chains as associated with cytomegalovirus. A group of highly shared sequence variants was considered likely to be a technical artifact of the sequencing pipeline. It was suggested by the authors that the approach could potentially be generalized to other disease states and immunological phenotypes. A later analysis found that TCR association rates varied across HLA loci, with DRB1 alleles showing the most associated TCRs and HLA-C alleles the fewest. According to a later analysis, parvovirus B19, influenza, CMV and Epstein-Barr virus appeared linked to several top co-occurrence clusters. The cohort was sequenced for TCR beta chains only, and without alpha or paired-chain data the features that could be detected were limited. Some IMGT-functional V segments, including TRBV6-2 and TRBV6-3, could not be distinguished by the 87-base-pair reads and were therefore excluded. A further reported finding was that TCR beta sequences accurately predicted the HLA-A and HLA-B alleles for most subjects in the first cohort.

The library was generated by the immunoSEQ multiplex PCR assay. For the multiplex PCR, a mixture combining 60 forward primers for TCR Vbeta segments and 13 reverse primers for TCR Jbeta segments was used. The CDR3 region of rearranged TCR beta genes was amplified from genomic DNA by a multiplex PCR assay. On the Illumina HiSeq System, the amplified TCR beta libraries were sequenced as 87-base-pair reads. On the authors' methods: A later analysis counted 65 million to 90 million unique TCR beta chains across the approximately 700 repertoires, and 9.5 million to 11 million of these chains were shared by at least two donors. A nearest-neighbor algorithm error-corrected the raw reads and collapsed the reads into unique sequences, merging closely related sequences to remove PCR and sequencing errors. Alignment of CDR3 sequences to IMGT reference sequences was used to assign V, D and J gene segments. For a sequence to be retained, a match of at least six nucleotides was required to both a V gene segment and a J gene segment. Rearrangements were called productive when the CDR3 lacked stop codons and stayed in frame with V and J; all others were non-productive. CDR3 was defined according to IMGT convention as the region running from the second conserved V-encoded cysteine to the conserved J-encoded phenylalanine. The earlier analysis of a few hundred of the donors excluded any sequence lacking an unambiguous match to a single V gene segment. In an earlier analysis of roughly 600 of the donors, a V segment was called functional when productive rearrangements were above 56.7%, and segregating when the standard deviation between donors exceeded 5%. A statistical classification framework was built to diagnose cytomegalovirus status from the catalog of TCR beta chain sequences. A later analysis assigned V and J genes by comparing TCR nucleotide sequences with IMGT/GENE-DB human TR gene sequences. A later analysis assigned CDR3 sequences and most-parsimonious VDJ recombination scenarios with the TCRdist pipeline. In a later analysis, each TCR beta chain was defined by its CDR3 amino acid sequence together with its V-gene family, and reads without a unique V-gene family were excluded. As a way to deal with suspected cross-contamination and a sequencing artifact, a later analysis dropped 450 to 600 nucleotide sequences that were highly shared and had low generation probability. In a later analysis, a clonal expansion index was calculated for each public chain from normalized within-repertoire ranks of inferred template counts. In a later analysis, generation probabilities were computed with a VDJ recombination model fitted to out-of-frame rearrangements, and the resulting probabilities were checked against IGoR. Hypergeometric tests were used in a later analysis to score TCR-TCR, TCR-HLA and TCR-CMV co-occurrence, with a repertoire-size bias correction applied to the TCR pairs. In a later analysis, false discovery rates were estimated by permuting HLA or CMV assignments 20 times. In a later analysis, co-occurring TCRs were grouped with DBSCAN, and TCRdist sequence similarity was added when clustering was performed within HLA-allele-positive subsets. For co-occurrence clustering, repertoires with fewer than 30,000 or more than 120,000 public chains were excluded, along with roughly 5 repertoires with anomalous nucleotide sharing. Drawn from immuneACCESS, this table holds only the in-frame rearrangements with V and J called that TCRdb kept. Clones are partly lost; checked studies trace under half to an unresolved V gene and leave the rest unexplained. V and J calls and clone size are copied from that table; D and trimming were computed from the DNA. The sample table lists some 180,000 clones, over 80% of them with a count of one. The ten largest clones take up around 1.4% of the sample.

A few counts support this clone. What antigen it recognizes has not been identified. There are no base qualities to consult, and no much larger clone falls within one base. CDR1 SGHDT and CDR2 YYEEEE are derived from the germline V gene. V gives up 0 bases and J gives up 2 bases, and the segment between their germline ends measures 4 bases. Its CDR3 holds 13 amino acids, cysteine through phenylalanine. CDR3 DNA only is kept here, 39 bases in frame from base 1. The cohort comprised fewer than 750 healthy bone marrow donors. Cohort members were all nominally healthy when sampled, although unrecorded immune exposures were likely present. The donor was CMV seropositive and was included in the group of approximately 310 seropositive cohort members. Every donor gave a peripheral blood sample, and the peripheral blood mononuclear cells from that sample were used for TCR beta sequencing. The Qiagen DNeasy Blood Extraction Kit was used to extract genomic DNA from the blood cell samples.

This TCR came from a girl aged 5 to 17 in good health and CMV-seropositive. The rearrangement combines TRBV5-6 with TRBJ2-3; confidence is insufficient to name the D gene. Sequencing input: PBMCs. The CDR3 region reads CASSLDFTDTQYF. The sequenced DNA: TGTGCCAGCAGCTTGGACTTCACAGATACGCAGTATTTT.